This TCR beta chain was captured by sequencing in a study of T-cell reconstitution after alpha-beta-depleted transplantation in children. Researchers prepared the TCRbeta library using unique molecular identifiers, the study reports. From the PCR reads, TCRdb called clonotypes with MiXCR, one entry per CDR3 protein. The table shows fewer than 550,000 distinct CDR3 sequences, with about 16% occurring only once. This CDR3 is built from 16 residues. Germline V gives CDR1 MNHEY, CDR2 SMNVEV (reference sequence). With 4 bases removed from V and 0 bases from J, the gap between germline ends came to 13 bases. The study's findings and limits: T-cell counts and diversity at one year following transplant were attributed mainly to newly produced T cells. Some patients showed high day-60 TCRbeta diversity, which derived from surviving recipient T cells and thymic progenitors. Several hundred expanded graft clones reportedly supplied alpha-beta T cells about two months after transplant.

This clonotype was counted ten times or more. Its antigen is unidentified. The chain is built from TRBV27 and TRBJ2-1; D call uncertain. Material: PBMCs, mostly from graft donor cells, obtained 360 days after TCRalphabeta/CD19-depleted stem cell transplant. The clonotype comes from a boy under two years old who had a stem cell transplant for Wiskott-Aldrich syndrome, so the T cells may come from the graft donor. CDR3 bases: TGTGCCAGCAGTTCCCGTTGGTCGAGCTCCTACAATGAGCAGTTCTTC. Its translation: CASSSRWSSSYNEQFF.